This T cell receptor beta chain was identified in a study of memory CD4+ T cells and cytomegalovirus serostatus. Findings and caveats of the study: CMV serostatus prediction reached median AUC roughly 0.95, or 0.91 with US-trained model. Each of 55 to 80 CMV-associated TCRbeta sequences occurred in one to five individuals.

Single viable CD3+CD4+CD8-CD45RO+ cells were sorted as the memory CD4+ T cells. Serostatus was set by detecting CMV pp150, pp28, p38, p52 IgG. After thawing, CD4+ T cells were positively selected. Generated by immunoSEQ multiplex PCR, the TCRdb table keeps only in-frame clones and is missing some. The sample records about 82,000 clones, approximately 80% being singletons. About this clone itself: The antigen is unknown.

Trimming cost V 0 bases and J 8 bases, with 14 bases left between them. CDR1 SGHNT and CDR2 YYREEE come from the germline V gene (reference sequence). The CDR3 contains 15 residues. This receptor was taken from an adult in good health and CMV-seronegative. The sample comprised memory CD4+ T cells from blood. The rearrangement joins TRBV5-4 to TRBJ1-4; D uncertain. The CDR3 coding sequence is TGTGCCAGCAGCTTGGAGTTCGGGGAAGGGGAAAAACTGTTTTTT. This codes for CASSLEFGEGEKLFF.